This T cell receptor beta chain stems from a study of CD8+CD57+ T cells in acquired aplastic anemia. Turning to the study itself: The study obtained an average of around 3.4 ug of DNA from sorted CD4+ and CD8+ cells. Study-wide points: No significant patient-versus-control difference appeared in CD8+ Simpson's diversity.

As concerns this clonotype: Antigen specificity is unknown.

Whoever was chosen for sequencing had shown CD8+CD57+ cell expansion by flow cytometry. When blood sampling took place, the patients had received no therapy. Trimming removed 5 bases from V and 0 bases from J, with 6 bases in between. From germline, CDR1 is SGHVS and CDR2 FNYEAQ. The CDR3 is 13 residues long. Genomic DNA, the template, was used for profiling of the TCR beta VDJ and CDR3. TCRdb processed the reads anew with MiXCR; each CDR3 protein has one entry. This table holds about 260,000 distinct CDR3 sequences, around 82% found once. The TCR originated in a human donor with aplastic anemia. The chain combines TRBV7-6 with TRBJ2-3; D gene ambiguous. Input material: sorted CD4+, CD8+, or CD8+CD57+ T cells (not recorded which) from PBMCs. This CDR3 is CASSQISTDTQYF. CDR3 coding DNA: TGTGCCAGCAGCCAGATTAGCACAGATACGCAGTATTTT.